The 25 T cell receptor beta chains reported below all come from one sample, sequenced in a study of beta chain features in type 1 diabetes. Sequencing targeted expressed TCRB transcripts, as all isolated RNA had been reverse transcribed. The protocol was immunoSEQ multiplex PCR, while the TCRdb copy is restricted to in-frame clones and leaves out a portion. The table includes approximately 280,000 clones, 15% detected once. Overall study results and limits: Among all four CD4+ subsets, Type 1 diabetes patients had TCRB CDR3s that were moderately but significantly shorter.

No antigen is known for these receptors. Sequencing was performed on naive CD4+ T cells from blood. These receptors were collected from a man in his late teens or twenties with type 1 diabetes.

This clone has only a few counts. V and J are TRBV30 and TRBJ1-6, with D unclear. V was shortened by 4 bases and J by 5 bases, with 12 bases between the two germline ends. Per the germline V gene, CDR1 is GTSNPN and CDR2 is SVGIG (reference sequence). The CDR3 loop spans 14 amino acids. CDR3 sequence: CAWTAGRHNSPLHF. CDR3 sequence (DNA): TGTGCCTGGACTGCGGGCCGTCATAATTCACCCCTCCACTTT. The full variable domain, completed using reference TRBV30 and TRBJ1-6, is SQTIHQWPATLVQPVGSPLSLECTVEGTSNPNLYWYRQAAGRGLQLLFYSVGIGQISSEVPQNLSASRPQDRQFILSSKKLLLSDSGFYLCAWTAGRHNSPLHFGNGTRLTVT.

This chain joins TRBV28 and TRBJ2-5, with 7 positions matching TRBD1. With V trimmed by 7 bases and J by 2 bases, 7 bases remained unmatched. Germline CDR1 is MDHEN and CDR2 is SYDVKM. The CDR3 length is 14 residues. For the CDR3, the DNA is TGTGCCAGCAATGTGGGACAGTTACAAGAGACCCAGTACTTC. It yields the protein CASNVGQLQETQYF.

This chain connects TRBV7-2 to TRBJ2-5; TRBD2 agrees at 7 bases. The V gene's germline CDR1 is SGHTA and CDR2 FQGNSA. The CDR3 contains 16 residues. After removal of 2 bases from V and 2 bases from J, the junction contained 8 bases not matched to a gene. CDR3 sequence: CASSLTLSSGQETQYF. DNA of the CDR3: TGTGCCAGCAGCTTAACGTTGTCTAGCGGTCAAGAGACCCAGTACTTC.

A word on this clone: Additional DNA sequences in this sample encode the identical CDR3. The J gene is TRBJ2-6, the V gene TRBV9, with unresolved D. The CDR3 totals 15 residues. Germline CDR1 SGDLS, CDR2 YYNGEE. V lost 0 bases and J lost 1, with 5 bases in between. The CDR3 sequence: CASSVGGSGANVLTF. The CDR3 DNA is TGTGCCAGCAGCGTAGGCGGATCTGGGGCCAACGTCCTGACTTTC.

There are a few counts of this clone. J is TRBJ2-7 and V is TRBV6-5; tentatively, D is TRBD2 (5 bases). Trimming removed 7 bases from V and 5 bases from J, with 12 bases in between. In germline, CDR1 is MNHEY, CDR2 SVGAGI. CDR3 size: 12 residues. Here the CDR3 DNA reads TGTGCCAGCACCGGCCCGGGGAACGAGCAGTACTTC. Protein: CASTGPGNEQYF.

The V and J genes are TRBV28 and TRBJ1-2; no clear D. The germline CDR1 and CDR2 sequences are MDHEN and SYDVKM. With 8 bases removed from V and 0 bases from J, the gap between germline ends came to 4 bases. The CDR3 is 11 residues long. The CDR3 region has the DNA TGTGCCAGCTTTACTAACTATGGCTACACCTTC. Its translation is CASFTNYGYTF.

This rearrangement joins TRBV5-1 to TRBJ2-1; 9 positions match TRBD2. V lost 3 bases and J lost 2; bases outside the gene matches: 3. Germline assignment: CDR1 SGHRS and CDR2 YFSETQ. CDR3 length: 15 amino acids. CDR3 in DNA: TGCGCCAGCAGCTATGGACTAGCGCCCTACAATGAGCAGTTCTTC. This codes for CASSYGLAPYNEQFF.

This clone showed up just a few times. The chain carries TRBV9 and TRBJ2-7, with D maybe TRBD1 (5 bases). This CDR3 comprises 12 residues. CDR1 is SGDLS and CDR2 is YYNGEE in the germline V gene. Deletions cut 2 bases from V and 5 bases from J, with 8 bases between. The CDR3 nucleotides read TGTGCCAGCAGCGTCCAGGGTGACGAGCAGTACTTC. Translated, it gives CASSVQGDEQYF.

The chain recombines TRBV6-5 with TRBJ2-1; a possible D gene is TRBD2 (6 bases). The length of the CDR3 is 12 residues. Trimming pared 6 bases from V and 8 bases from J, leaving 11 bases between. Germline V gene data show CDR1 as MNHEY and CDR2 as SVGAGI. In DNA, the CDR3 is TGTGCCAGCAGGGACTACCACGATGAGCAGTTCTTC. It is translated as CASRDYHDEQFF.

This clone was picked up a small number of times. The rearrangement uses TRBV6-5 and TRBJ2-1; D is perhaps TRBD2 (6 bases). V dropped 5 bases and J dropped 4 bases, with 6 bases sitting between them. This CDR3 has 12 amino acids. From germline, CDR1 is MNHEY and CDR2 SVGAGI. The CDR3 reads CASSRGYNEQFF. CDR3 nucleotide sequence: TGTGCCAGCAGTCGGGGGTACAATGAGCAGTTCTTC.

The sample holds a few counts of this clone. The chain is built from TRBV19 and TRBJ2-5, with 8 bases fitting TRBD1. Trimming at V came to 5 bases and at J to 5 bases, leaving 7 bases not matched to a gene. Germline CDR1 is LNHDA and CDR2 is SQIVND (reference sequence). The CDR3 runs to 14 residues. CDR3 coding DNA: TGTGCCAGTAGTTCTCAGGGGGCGCGGGAGACCCAGTACTTC. The encoded protein is CASSSQGARETQYF.

This clone has only a few counts. The chain recombines TRBV7-9 with TRBJ2-7; the match to TRBD1 covers 9 bases. After removal of 5 bases from V and 4 bases from J, the junction contained 15 bases not matched to a gene. Germline V CDR1 and CDR2: SEHNR, FQNEAQ (reference sequence). The CDR3 sequence is 17 residues long. The chain's CDR3 is CASSRASERQGEYEQYF. CDR3 bases: TGTGCCAGCAGCCGGGCTTCAGAGAGACAGGGGGAGTACGAGCAGTACTTC.

Notes on this clone: Relative to the germline gene, one junction end is altered; a read error may explain this. The chain recombines TRBV5-4 with TRBJ2-1, with 13 bases fitting TRBD2. The CDR3 extends over 15 amino acids. CDR1 is SGHNT and CDR2 is YYREEE in the germline V gene (reference sequence). This chain's CDR3 is CASSPAGTSGTKIVF. The CDR3 DNA reads as TGTGCCAGCAGCCCGGCAGGGACTAGCGGGACAAAAATAGTCTTC.

This chain links TRBV14 with TRBJ2-2; TRBD2 aligns across 11 bases. Germline CDR1 reads SGHDN; CDR2 reads FVKESK. The CDR3 totals 14 residues. V lost 9 bases and J lost 4; bases outside the gene matches: 4. The chain's CDR3 is CASRLAGTTGELFF. CDR3 bases: TGTGCCAGTAGACTAGCGGGGACCACCGGGGAGCTGTTTTTT.

This clone was counted a few times. The J gene is TRBJ2-7, the V gene TRBV19, with a weak D call TRBD1 (6 bases). Germline CDR1 LNHDA, CDR2 SQIVND (reference sequence). The CDR3 consists of 13 residues. Trimming took off 5 bases at V and 3 bases at J, with 11 bases between the two ends. As DNA, the CDR3 is TGTGCCAGTAGTCCGCGGACAGTCTACGAGCAGTACTTC. It codes for CASSPRTVYEQYF.

This sequence joins TRBV7-2 and TRBJ2-5; 10 positions match TRBD2. Germline V gives CDR1 SGHTA, CDR2 FQGNSA. The CDR3 length is 16 residues. Trimming cost V 5 bases and J 3 bases; bases outside gene matches: 9. CDR3 bases: TGTGCCAGCAGCCCTTTACTAGCGGGGTTTGAAGAGACCCAGTACTTC. Residues: CASSPLLAGFEETQYF. Full variable domain (missing parts from reference TRBV7-2 and TRBJ2-5): GAGVSQSPSNKVTEKGKDVELRCDPISGHTALYWYRQSLGQGLEFLIYFQGNSAPDKSGLPSDRFSAERTGGSVSTLTIQRTQQEDSAVYLCASSPLLAGFEETQYFGPGTRLLVL.

This clone was seen a handful of times. The rearrangement joins TRBV7-2 to TRBJ2-6; no reliable D call. The CDR3 has 14 amino acids. Between the trimmed V and J ends, which lost 5 bases and 0 bases, there was a span of 5 bases. Germline V gene lookup returns CDR1 SGHTA and CDR2 FQGNSA. DNA for the CDR3: TGTGCCAGCAGCGCTAACTCTGGGGCCAACGTCCTGACTTTC. Its translation: CASSANSGANVLTF.

The sample holds a few counts of this clone. This rearrangement joins TRBV27 to TRBJ1-4; D unclear. The germline V gene has CDR1 MNHEY and CDR2 SMNVEV (reference sequence). The CDR3 is 14 residues long. Trimming shortened V by 4 bases and J by 0 bases, and 6 bases separated the two germline ends. This CDR3 is CASSSLTTNEKLFF. Written as DNA, the CDR3 is TGTGCCAGCAGTTCCCTAACAACTAATGAAAAACTGTTTTTT.

This clone was detected a few times. The J gene is TRBJ2-7, the V gene TRBV5-6; unclear D gene. The CDR3 runs to 13 residues. In germline, CDR1 is SGHDT, CDR2 YYEEEE. Trimming took 3 bases from V and 5 from J, leaving 12 bases between them. CDR3 sequence reads: CASSSPMGDEQYF. CDR3 coding DNA: TGTGCCAGCAGCTCCCCTATGGGCGACGAGCAGTACTTC.

This clone was observed a few times. The chain is built from TRBV6-5 and TRBJ2-7; 9 positions agree with TRBD1. Germline loops: CDR1 MNHEY, CDR2 SVGAGI. Trimming took 8 bases from V and 6 from J; bases not matched to a gene: 5. The CDR3 is 12 residues long. CDR3 bases: TGTGCCAGCCGGACAGGGGCGCGCGAGCAGTACTTC. Its translation is CASRTGAREQYF.

The sample holds a few counts of this clone. This chain links TRBV7-2 with TRBJ2-1, with D maybe TRBD2 (7 bases). V was trimmed by 6 bases and J by 4 bases, leaving 19 bases between them. The CDR3 has 16 amino acids. CDR1 and CDR2 (germline): SGHTA, FQGNSA. The CDR3 DNA is TGTGCCAGCAGATACCACGGAGGGGGGGCTTACAATGAGCAGTTCTTC. This gives the protein CASRYHGGGAYNEQFF.

The chain combines TRBV11-2 with TRBJ1-2; 7 bases are shared with TRBD1. V shed 4 bases and J 2 bases; nucleotides not matched to a gene: 10. Germline lookup yields CDR1 SGHAT and CDR2 FQNNGV. This CDR3 is built from 16 residues. This chain's CDR3 is CASSSRSSTGNYGYTF. CDR3 coding DNA: TGTGCCAGCAGCTCCCGTTCTTCGACAGGGAACTATGGCTACACCTTC. Full variable domain (remainder filled in from reference TRBV11-2 and TRBJ1-2): EAGVAQSPRYKIIEKRQSVAFWCNPISGHATLYWYQQILGQGPKLLIQFQNNGVVDDSQLPKDRFSAERLKGVDSTLKIQPAKLEDSAVYLCASSSRSSTGNYGYTFGSGTRLTVV.

The chain couples TRBV25-1 to TRBJ2-3; 7 bases map to TRBD2. Germline trimming cut 1 base from V and 6 bases from J; bases unmatched to any gene: 4. This CDR3 comprises 14 residues. Per germline, CDR1 MGHDK and CDR2 SYGVNS. For the CDR3, the DNA is TGTGCCAGCAGTGAATGGGGGGGTTCGGATACGCAGTATTTT. Translated: CASSEWGGSDTQYF.

The V call is TRBV29-1, the J call TRBJ1-3; no reliable D call. CDR3 length: 12 residues. Between the trimmed V and J ends, which lost 4 bases and 7 bases, there was a span of 11 bases. CDR1 is SQVTM, CDR2 ANQGSEA, per germline. The CDR3 spells CSVGGDLNTIYF. CDR3 bases: TGCAGCGTTGGAGGAGACCTTAACACCATATATTTT.

This clone was observed a few times. This chain uses TRBV5-6 with TRBJ1-2, with a weak D call TRBD1 (5 bases). V was trimmed by 0 bases and J by 4 bases, leaving 13 bases between them. Looked up from germline, CDR1 is SGHDT and CDR2 is YYEEEE. This CDR3 spans 15 amino acids. The CDR3 DNA reads TGTGCCAGCAGCTTGGTCCGGGGGACCATCTATGGCTACACCTTC. This translates into CASSLVRGTIYGYTF.